The subject of this entry is one T cell receptor beta chain. Its antigen is still unknown. With 60 Vbeta and 13 Jbeta primers, the PCR was carried out. The authors' processing: Some 80 million unique TCR beta chains, 8.5 million to 14 million shared, were counted in a later analysis. Data came from immunoSEQ multiplex PCR; TCRdb stores just in-frame clones and leaves some out. The DNA gave D and trimming, while V, J and clone size come from that table. Among approximately 140,000 clones listed, roughly 80% were seen once. The V gene's germline CDR1 is SGHNT and CDR2 YYREEE (reference sequence). This CDR3 spans 15 amino acids. Trimming at V came to 0 bases and at J to 3 bases, leaving 2 bases not matched to a gene. This sample is drawn from a study of cytomegalovirus exposure and HLA in healthy donors. Study-level results: The likely origin of a cluster of highly shared sequence variants was a sequencing artifact. Most TCRs appeared rarely, but some public TCRs recurred in many donors.

J is TRBJ2-1 and V is TRBV5-4; TRBD1 matches 8 bases. The TCR was taken from a woman in her forties or fifties in good health and CMV-seropositive. The material sequenced was PBMCs. The CDR3 sequence: CASSLAGGVYNEQFF. The CDR3, as DNA: TGTGCCAGCAGCTTGGCAGGGGGCGTCTACAATGAGCAGTTCTTC.